The 27 T cell receptor beta chains given below trace back to one sample, sequenced in a study of blood T cell repertoires in COVID-19. The method was immunoSEQ multiplex PCR; TCRdb's version includes in-frame clones alone and lacks a portion of them. In the table there are tens of thousands of clones, about 92% of which are singletons. Material: peripheral blood. All receptors come from a woman in her 70s with COVID-19, enrolled during active disease.

The genes are TRBV19 and TRBJ2-1; D gene uncertain. Germline V gene lookup returns CDR1 LNHDA and CDR2 SQIVND (reference sequence). Trimming cost V 5 bases and J 8 bases, with 25 bases left between them. CDR3 size: 17 residues. The CDR3 reads CASSPGTGRGDIYEQFF. Written as DNA, the CDR3 is TGTGCCAGTAGTCCCGGTACTGGCCGAGGAGATATTTATGAGCAGTTCTTC.

The chain joins TRBV24-1 to TRBJ2-3, with TRBD1 identical over 8 bases. The V and J ends lost 1 base and 13 bases, in that order; junction bases with no gene match: 12. CDR3 length: 15 amino acids. The germline V gene has CDR1 KGHDR and CDR2 SFDVKD. For the CDR3, the DNA is TGTGCCACCAGTGATTTTCAGGGGGCGTACTACACGGAGTATTTT. Translated: CATSDFQGAYYTEYF.

CDR3 protein: CASSSRRGNTEAFF. In DNA, the CDR3 is TGTGCCAGCAGTTCGAGACGGGGAAACACTGAAGCTTTCTTT. V gene TRBV7-9 combines with J gene TRBJ1-1; D is unresolved. This CDR3 comprises 14 residues. Per germline, CDR1 SEHNR and CDR2 FQNEAQ (reference sequence). V dropped 6 bases and J dropped 2 bases, with 13 bases sitting between them.

The chain employs TRBV3-1 (or the pseudogene TRBV3-2) and TRBJ1-5; tentative D call: TRBD1 (5 bases). CDR3 length: 13 residues. Between the trimmed V and J ends, which lost 4 bases and 5 bases, there was a span of 9 bases. CDR1 is LGHDT and CDR2 is YNNKEL in the germline V gene (reference sequence). The CDR3 DNA follows: TGTGCCAGCAGCCCTACAGGACATCAGCCCCAGCATTTT. It codes for CASSPTGHQPQHF.

The genes are TRBV7-3 and TRBJ2-3, with 9 positions matching TRBD2. Germline trimming cut 3 bases from V and 2 bases from J; bases unmatched to any gene: 6. The CDR3 is 16 residues long. The germline CDR1 and CDR2 sequences are SGHTA and FQGTGA. CDR3 coding DNA: TGTGCCAGCAGCTTCATGGGGACTAGCCCCACAGATACGCAGTATTTT. This codes for CASSFMGTSPTDTQYF.

V usage is TRBV12-3 or TRBV12-4 and J usage is TRBJ2-5; tentatively, D is TRBD1 (6 bases). This CDR3 contains 13 residues. Trimming took off 6 bases at V and 3 bases at J, with 11 bases between the two ends. CDR3 loop: CASRPTGKETQYF. The CDR3 nucleotides read TGTGCCAGCAGACCAACAGGGAAAGAGACCCAGTACTTC.

The genes are TRBV7-3 and TRBJ1-2, with D possibly matching TRBD1 (6 bases). Trimming stripped 0 bases from V and 4 bases from J, with 15 bases between. This CDR3 region has 16 residues. Germline V gene lookup returns CDR1 SGHTA and CDR2 FQGTGA. CDR3 region: CASSLTTGTSGYGYTF. The CDR3 region has the DNA TGTGCCAGCAGCTTAACTACAGGGACGTCCGGCTATGGCTACACCTTC.

This clone was observed a few times. The V call is TRBV10-3, the J call TRBJ1-2, with 9 bases lining up with TRBD1. V gave up 5 bases and J gave up 5 bases; unmatched junction bases: 6. The CDR3 has 14 residues. Per the germline V gene, CDR1 is ENHRY and CDR2 is SYGVKD. In DNA, the CDR3 is TGTGCCATCAGTACACAGGGGGCAGGGTATGGCTACACCTTC. Translating gives CAISTQGAGYGYTF.

This chain links TRBV18 with TRBJ1-4, with a weak D call TRBD1 (6 bases). The CDR3 totals 15 residues. Trimming shortened V by 3 bases and J by 5 bases, and 13 bases separated the two germline ends. CDR1 KGHSH and CDR2 LQKENI come from the germline V gene. The CDR3 is CASSPQGTVNEKLFF. The DNA for the CDR3 is TGTGCCAGCTCACCTCAGGGGACGGTAAATGAAAAACTGTTTTTT.

V and J are TRBV30 and TRBJ1-4, with 7 bases lining up with TRBD1. The CDR3 is 14 residues long. Germline CDR1 reads GTSNPN; CDR2 reads SVGIG (reference sequence). J gave up 7 bases and V 0 bases, and 5 bases lay outside the gene matches. The DNA for the CDR3 is TGTGCCTGGAGTGTCCAGGGGGTTGGTGAAAAACTGTTTTTT. This sequence encodes CAWSVQGVGEKLFF.

This chain uses TRBV27 with TRBJ1-6; 10 nucleotides match TRBD1. The CDR3 covers 15 residues. Germline V gene sequence: CDR1 MNHEY, CDR2 SMNVEV (reference sequence). Trimming removed 6 bases from V and 5 bases from J; junction bases left unmatched: 4. The CDR3 is CASRRQGANNSPLHF. DNA for the CDR3: TGTGCCAGCAGGAGACAGGGGGCGAATAATTCACCCCTCCACTTT.

This clone has just one count. The chain recombines TRBV18 with TRBJ2-7; D might be TRBD2 (5 bases). The germline V and J ends were trimmed by 0 bases and 7 bases, with 13 bases remaining between them. The CDR3 totals 14 residues. Germline CDR1 reads KGHSH; CDR2 reads LQKENI. CDR3 region: CASSPPAGLGEQYF. The DNA for the CDR3 is TGTGCCAGCTCACCACCGGCGGGTTTGGGTGAGCAGTACTTC.

The rearrangement links TRBV27 to TRBJ2-1, with a possible D match to TRBD2 (6 bases). The V gene's germline CDR1 is MNHEY and CDR2 SMNVEV (reference sequence). The V gene lost 0 bases and the J gene lost 8 bases, with 8 bases spanning the gap. CDR3 length equals 13 residues. The CDR3 reads CASSLSWGDEQFF. The CDR3 DNA reads TGTGCCAGCAGTTTATCCTGGGGGGATGAGCAGTTCTTC.

V gene TRBV27 combines with J gene TRBJ2-5, with TRBD1 matching 10 bases. The junction had 7 bases not matched to a gene; V was cut back by 5 bases and J by 1 base. Germline V CDR1 and CDR2: MNHEY, SMNVEV (reference sequence). This CDR3 has 16 amino acids. The CDR3: CASSRQGATFQETQYF. As DNA, the CDR3 is TGTGCCAGCAGTCGACAGGGGGCCACCTTCCAAGAGACCCAGTACTTC.

The gene calls are TRBV30 and TRBJ1-5; possibly TRBD1 for D (5 bases). Trimming stripped 3 bases from V and 9 bases from J, with 15 bases between. The CDR3 runs 13 residues. Germline V gene lookup returns CDR1 GTSNPN and CDR2 SVGIG (reference sequence). As DNA, the CDR3 is TGTGCCTGGAGCCCCAGGGCCGTCGGGCCCCAGCATTTT. Its protein is CAWSPRAVGPQHF.

This chain links TRBV28 with TRBJ2-5; no firm D call. Germline V gene lookup returns CDR1 MDHEN and CDR2 SYDVKM. CDR3 length: 11 residues. Deletions cut 5 bases from V and 7 bases from J, with 8 bases between. This chain's CDR3 is CASSATGTQYF. DNA of the CDR3: TGTGCCAGCAGTGCAACCGGGACCCAGTACTTC.

The chain is built from TRBV29-1 and TRBJ2-1, with D perhaps matching TRBD2 (6 bases). V shed 7 bases and J shed 2 bases, with 12 bases lying between them. The CDR3 runs 13 residues. Per the germline V gene, CDR1 is SQVTM and CDR2 is ANQGSEA. The CDR3 nucleotides are TGCAGCGCCACCGGGGAGGCCTACAATGAGCAGTTCTTC. This translates into CSATGEAYNEQFF.

This clone appeared once. The V call is TRBV21-1, the J call TRBJ2-5; whether TRBD1, the table's D call, matches the DNA was not checked. TRBV21-1 is a pseudogene. This CDR3 region has 16 residues. The CDR3 sequence is CAPTKQGSTDQETQYF. Here the CDR3 DNA reads TGTGCCCCCACCAAACAGGGTAGTACAGACCAAGAGACCCAGTACTTC.

This clone occurred once. CDR3 region: CASSYRDRAITEAFF. Written as DNA, the CDR3 is TGTGCCAGCAGTTACCGGGACAGGGCGATCACTGAAGCTTTCTTT. The chain joins TRBV6-2 or TRBV6-3 to TRBJ1-1, with 9 bases identical to TRBD1. Germline values: CDR1 MNHEY, CDR2 SVGEGT. The ends lost 2 bases at V and 4 bases at J; junction bases unmatched: 5. The CDR3 contains 15 residues.

This chain links TRBV7-8 with TRBJ1-1, with D perhaps TRBD1 (5 bases). Germline V gives CDR1 SGHVS, CDR2 FQNEAQ. The CDR3 is 13 amino acids. V lost 7 bases and J 4 bases, leaving 13 bases between the germline ends. The CDR3 bases are TGTGCCAGCAATGGGGCGCCTGGCACTGAAGCTTTCTTT. Its translation is CASNGAPGTEAFF.

The chain employs TRBV27 and TRBJ1-6; D call uncertain. With 2 bases removed from V and 7 bases from J, the gap between germline ends came to 12 bases. This CDR3 is built from 15 residues. In germline, CDR1 is MNHEY, CDR2 SMNVEV (reference sequence). In DNA, the CDR3 is TGTGCCAGCAGTTTAGTTGCGGCTCGAAATTCACCCCTCCACTTT. Protein: CASSLVAARNSPLHF.

The genes are TRBV24-1 and TRBJ2-1; D is perhaps TRBD2 (6 bases). Trimming removed 4 bases at V and 9 bases at J, with 9 bases between. CDR3 length: 12 amino acids. The germline CDR1 and CDR2 sequences are KGHDR and SFDVKD. The CDR3, as DNA: TGTGCCACCAGTGAGTCCGGGAGTGAGCAGTTCTTC. Its translation: CATSESGSEQFF.

In DNA, the CDR3 is TGTGCCAGTAGTATTTTTATGACAGCATATAGCAATCAGCCCCAGCATTTT. It encodes CASSIFMTAYSNQPQHF. The chain uses TRBV19 and TRBJ1-5, with D perhaps TRBD1 (5 bases). The V gene lost 3 bases and the J gene lost 0 bases, with 15 bases spanning the gap. Germline V lookup: CDR1 LNHDA, CDR2 SQIVND (reference sequence). The CDR3 contains 17 residues. Complete variable domain (other parts from reference TRBV19 and TRBJ1-5): DGGITQSPKYLFRKEGQNVTLSCEQNLNHDAMYWYRQDPGQGLRLIYYSQIVNDFQKGDIAEGYSVSREKKESFPLTVTSAQKNPTAFYLCASSIFMTAYSNQPQHFGDGTRLSIL.

CDR3: CASSEATGTVFYGYTF. Written as DNA, the CDR3 is TGTGCCAGTAGTGAAGCCACCGGGACAGTTTTCTATGGCTACACCTTC. V and J are TRBV19 and TRBJ1-2; 7 bases map to TRBD1. Looked up from germline, CDR1 is LNHDA and CDR2 is SQIVND (reference sequence). CDR3 length equals 16 residues. J gave up 4 bases and V 5 bases, and 13 bases lay outside the gene matches.

This sequence joins TRBV5-1 and TRBJ2-1, with D possibly TRBD2 on 6 matching bases. This CDR3 region has 15 residues. CDR1 and CDR2 (germline): SGHRS, YFSETQ. Trimming pared 5 bases from V and 0 bases from J, leaving 12 bases between. The CDR3 DNA reads as TGCGCCAGCAGGGTTAGCGGTAGCTCCTACAATGAGCAGTTCTTC. This codes for CASRVSGSSYNEQFF.

This chain joins TRBV28 and TRBJ1-2; 8 nucleotides agree with TRBD1. Germline assignment: CDR1 MDHEN and CDR2 SYDVKM. The V and J ends lost 10 bases and 3 bases, in that order; junction bases with no gene match: 16. The CDR3 length is 16 residues. In DNA form, the CDR3 reads TGTGCCACCTCCCCTGGACAGGGAGGCGACTACTATGGCTACACCTTC. This sequence encodes CATSPGQGGDYYGYTF.

The chain joins TRBV3-1 (or the pseudogene TRBV3-2) to TRBJ2-7; 10 nucleotides align to TRBD2. V lost 4 bases and J lost 3; bases outside the gene matches: 6. Germline lookup yields CDR1 LGHDT and CDR2 YNNKEL (reference sequence). This CDR3 has 15 amino acids. The CDR3 sequence: CASSPAGGLYYEQYF. CDR3 bases: TGTGCCAGCAGCCCAGCGGGAGGGTTATACTACGAGCAGTACTTC.